These 30 T cell receptor beta chains share one sample of origin, sequenced in a study of identical twins. MiXCR was run by TCRdb on the 5' RACE reads, yielding one entry per CDR3 protein. The table has under 900,000 distinct CDR3 sequences, roughly an eighth seen once. These data are also associated with another study on yellow fever vaccine responses in identical twins.

Sequenced sample: PBMCs. These TCRs come from a woman under 30 in good health.

This clonotype was counted ten times or more. The rearrangement links TRBV5-1 to TRBJ2-1; TRBD1 matches at 8 bases. There are 16 residues in the CDR3. V lost 6 bases to trimming and J lost 7 bases; unmatched junction nucleotides: 15. Germline loops: CDR1 SGHRS, CDR2 YFSETQ. The CDR3 is CASTEQPLTGENEQFF. CDR3 DNA sequence: TGCGCCAGCACCGAGCAGCCCCTGACAGGGGAGAATGAGCAGTTCTTC.

The CDR3 DNA reads TGTGCCAGCACTCACCTAGCGGGGAGGGTGAACACTGAAGCTTTCTTT. Translation gives CASTHLAGRVNTEAFF. The rearrangement links TRBV2 to TRBJ1-1; D uncertain. Germline V lookup: CDR1 SNHLY, CDR2 FYNNEI. The CDR3 is 16 amino acids. The V gene lost 7 bases and the J gene lost 0 bases, with 18 bases spanning the gap.

This clonotype has a handful of counts. The rearrangement joins TRBV29-1 to TRBJ2-3, with 15 bases matching TRBD2. The CDR3 is 15 residues long. The ends lost 8 bases at V and 2 bases at J; junction bases unmatched: 5. Per germline, CDR1 SQVTM and CDR2 ANQGSEA. CDR3 DNA sequence: TGCAGCATCGGGACTAGCGGGGGGATCACAGATACGCAGTATTTT. Translated: CSIGTSGGITDTQYF.

This clonotype has more than one count but fewer than ten. V is TRBV2 and J is TRBJ2-2; D unresolved. The CDR3 totals 15 residues. The germline V and J ends were trimmed by 3 bases and 1 base, with 9 bases remaining between them. Looked up from germline, CDR1 is SNHLY and CDR2 is FYNNEI. CDR3: CASSEERMNTGELFF. As DNA, the CDR3 is TGTGCCAGCAGTGAGGAGCGCATGAACACCGGGGAGCTGTTTTTT.

There are a few counts of this clonotype. The chain joins TRBV27 to TRBJ2-3; D is possibly TRBD1 (6 bases). The length of the CDR3 is 14 residues. V was shortened by 8 bases and J by 3 bases, with 15 bases between the two germline ends. From germline, CDR1 is MNHEY and CDR2 SMNVEV (reference sequence). DNA of the CDR3: TGTGCCAGCGCTAGGGACAAGCTAACAGATACGCAGTATTTT. Protein product: CASARDKLTDTQYF.

This clonotype was seen more than once but under ten times. The rearrangement links TRBV5-4 to TRBJ2-3; the match to TRBD2 covers 11 bases. Losses at the gene ends were 4 bases for V and 4 bases for J; bases not matched to a gene: 17. Germline V gene sequence: CDR1 SGHNT, CDR2 YYREEE (reference sequence). The CDR3 runs 19 residues. CDR3 DNA sequence: TGTGCCAGCAGCCTGGAGGGTTCTAGCGGGAGGCGTGGGGCAGATACGCAGTATTTT. Translating gives CASSLEGSSGRRGADTQYF.

At least ten counts were recorded for this clonotype. The chain employs TRBV20-1 and TRBJ2-7; a possible D gene is TRBD2 (7 bases). Germline V lookup: CDR1 DFQATT, CDR2 SNEGSKA (reference sequence). V lost 3 bases to trimming and J lost 3 bases, with 12 bases between them. This CDR3 contains 13 residues. This chain's CDR3 is CSASPGGRYEQYV. The CDR3 DNA follows: TGCAGTGCTAGCCCGGGGGGCCGCTACGAGCAGTACGTC.

The chain couples TRBV2 to TRBJ2-1, with 10 bases lining up with TRBD1. Trimming cost V 11 bases and J 7 bases; bases outside gene matches: 17. Per the germline V gene, CDR1 is SNHLY and CDR2 is FYNNEI. This CDR3 spans 16 amino acids. CDR3 amino acids: CAREDRQGAGVNEQFF. CDR3 DNA sequence: TGTGCCCGTGAAGATAGACAGGGGGCAGGAGTGAATGAGCAGTTCTTC.

With respect to this clonotype: The germline gene is not matched at one end of the junction; a read error may be the cause. The chain links TRBV12-3 or TRBV12-4 to TRBJ2-1; 11 nucleotides agree with TRBD2. CDR3 length: 18 amino acids. The CDR3 DNA is TGTGCCATCAGTCCCAGGACTAGCGGGCCCTTCTCCTACAATGAGCAGTTCTTC. Its protein product is CAISPRTSGPFSYNEQFF.

V is TRBV6-1 and J is TRBJ2-7; 10 bases fit TRBD2. The CDR3 is 16 amino acids. Germline-derived CDR1 and CDR2 are MNHNS and SASEGT. With 8 bases clipped from V and 2 bases from J, the junction kept 12 bases outside the gene matches. CDR3 bases: TGTGCCAGCTCCGGCCCTAGCGGGGGTGAAACCTACGAGCAGTACGTC. Translated, it gives CASSGPSGGETYEQYV.

The chain couples TRBV5-1 to TRBJ2-5; D is ambiguous. V was clipped by 6 bases and J by 4 bases, with 13 bases between them. This CDR3 contains 13 residues. From germline, CDR1 is SGHRS and CDR2 YFSETQ. CDR3: CASTPHQGETQYF. The CDR3, as DNA: TGCGCCAGCACCCCCCACCAAGGAGAGACCCAGTACTTC.

This chain links TRBV4-1 with TRBJ2-2; 8 bases are a match to TRBD1. This CDR3 region has 17 residues. Unmatched junction bases numbered 13, after V lost 8 bases and J lost 2 bases. Germline lookup yields CDR1 MGHRA and CDR2 YSYEKL. CDR3 sequence: CASGWKPGGGNTGELFF. The CDR3 coding sequence is TGCGCCAGCGGATGGAAGCCAGGGGGCGGAAACACCGGGGAGCTGTTTTTT.

This clonotype has more than one count but fewer than ten. The genes are TRBV5-5 and TRBJ1-6, with unresolved D. Germline V gene lookup returns CDR1 SGHKS and CDR2 YYEKEE (reference sequence). Trimming removed 0 bases from V and 4 bases from J, with 11 bases in between. This CDR3 has 16 amino acids. The CDR3 loop reads CASSLESSRYNSPLHF. As DNA, the CDR3 is TGTGCCAGCAGCTTGGAGTCGTCGCGTTATAATTCACCCCTCCACTTT.

This clonotype has at least ten counts. The chain combines TRBV12-3 or TRBV12-4 with TRBJ1-1; D is possibly TRBD1 (5 bases). Trimming cost V 7 bases and J 5 bases, with 17 bases left between them. The CDR3 extends over 14 amino acids. The CDR3 DNA is TGTGCCAGCAATCCCGTGTCGGGGGAGACTGAAGCTTTCTTT. Amino acids: CASNPVSGETEAFF.

In DNA, the CDR3 is TGTGCCAGCAGCCGCGTAATGGGACAGGATTACACCGGGGAGCTGTTTTTT. Amino acid sequence: CASSRVMGQDYTGELFF. The chain couples TRBV21-1 to TRBJ2-2; the tabulated D call, TRBD1, remains unverified against the DNA. TRBV21-1 is a pseudogene. The CDR3 extends over 17 amino acids.

In its sample, this clonotype was seen many times. The rearrangement joins TRBV28 to TRBJ1-2; TRBD1 might be the D (6 bases). Trimming cost V 4 bases and J 3 bases, with 12 bases left between them. Germline V gene lookup returns CDR1 MDHEN and CDR2 SYDVKM. CDR3 size: 14 residues. CDR3 sequence: CASSSSGGHYGYTF. CDR3 coding DNA: TGTGCCAGCAGTTCATCGGGGGGGCACTATGGCTACACCTTC.

As DNA, the CDR3 is TGTGCCAGCAGCAAGGGACTAGCAGGCAATGAGCAGTTCTTC. Its protein product is CASSKGLAGNEQFF. The chain carries TRBV5-6 and TRBJ2-1, with 9 bases matching TRBD2. The V and J ends lost 4 bases and 6 bases, in that order; junction bases with no gene match: 5. The CDR3 has 14 amino acids. Germline lookup yields CDR1 SGHDT and CDR2 YYEEEE.

The sample holds a few counts of this clonotype. The chain joins TRBV12-3 or TRBV12-4 to TRBJ2-1, with 8 nucleotides matching TRBD2. The CDR3 is 13 amino acids. The V gene end was trimmed by 5 bases and the J gene end by 8 bases; junction bases not matched to a gene: 5. CDR3 DNA sequence: TGTGCCAGCAGTGTAACTAGCGGCCATGAGCAGTTCTTC. Its translation: CASSVTSGHEQFF.

V and J are TRBV5-5 and TRBJ1-1; 7 bases match TRBD1. Germline lookup yields CDR1 SGHKS and CDR2 YYEKEE (reference sequence). V lost 0 bases to trimming and J lost 0 bases; unmatched junction nucleotides: 8. The CDR3 totals 17 residues. The CDR3: CASSLVGGGLMNTEAFF. The CDR3 DNA reads TGTGCCAGCAGCTTGGTGGGAGGGGGCCTCATGAACACTGAAGCTTTCTTT.

A few counts support this clonotype. The rearrangement uses TRBV15 and TRBJ2-1; 10 bases agree with TRBD1. Germline-derived CDR1 and CDR2 are LNHNV and YYDKDF (reference sequence). The trim removed 3 bases at V and 8 bases at J, leaving 13 bases unmatched. This CDR3 spans 17 amino acids. The CDR3, as DNA: TGTGCCACCAGCAGGGGGGACAGGGGTTTTATTGTGGATGAGCAGTTCTTC. Translating gives CATSRGDRGFIVDEQFF.

The chain carries TRBV18 and TRBJ2-2, with TRBD2 as a possible D gene (6 bases). The CDR3 totals 16 residues. V was trimmed by 0 bases and J by 1 base, leaving 9 bases between them. Germline loops: CDR1 KGHSH, CDR2 LQKENI. The CDR3 sequence is CASSPPAGLNTGELFF. CDR3 DNA sequence: TGTGCCAGCTCACCACCGGCGGGGTTGAACACCGGGGAGCTGTTTTTT.

This clonotype was seen a handful of times. This rearrangement joins TRBV5-5 to TRBJ2-5; D is perhaps TRBD1 (7 bases). CDR3 length: 14 amino acids. Germline V gives CDR1 SGHKS, CDR2 YYEKEE (reference sequence). The V gene lost 6 bases and the J gene lost 1 base, with 13 bases spanning the gap. The CDR3 coding sequence is TGTGCCAGCAACCGCGGGACAGCCCAAGAGACCCAGTACTTC. It codes for CASNRGTAQETQYF. The full variable domain, with the rest looked up from reference TRBV5-5 and TRBJ2-5, is DAGVTQSPTHLIKTRGQQVTLRCSPISGHKSVSWYQQVLGQGPQFIFQYYEKEERGRGNFPDRFSARQFPNYSSELNVNALLLGDSALYLCASNRGTAQETQYFGPGTRLLVL.

This clonotype was seen just once. The chain combines TRBV3-1 with TRBJ2-5, with TRBD2 as a possible D gene (5 bases). Germline CDR1 reads LGHDT; CDR2 reads YNNKEL (reference sequence). Trimming left V 0 bases short and J 5 bases short, with 19 bases between. The CDR3 length is 17 residues. The CDR3 DNA reads as TGTGCCAGCAGCCAAGATGTCCCTAGCAGATCGGAGGAGACCCAGTACTTC. It yields the protein CASSQDVPSRSEETQYF.

The chain recombines TRBV20-1 with TRBJ1-1, with D unresolved. V dropped 0 bases and J dropped 4 bases, with 21 bases sitting between them. Germline loops: CDR1 DFQATT, CDR2 SNEGSKA (reference sequence). CDR3 length: 17 residues. The CDR3 DNA sequence: TGCAGTGCTAGAGATCTGAAAGGGCACCCGATGGGCACTGAAGCTTTCTTT. Protein product: CSARDLKGHPMGTEAFF.

This clonotype was observed a handful of times. The V call is TRBV5-4, the J call TRBJ1-4; 7 positions agree with TRBD1. Germline loops: CDR1 SGHNT, CDR2 YYREEE (reference sequence). This CDR3 contains 18 residues. V shed 0 bases and J 8 bases; nucleotides not matched to a gene: 16. As DNA, the CDR3 is TGTGCCAGCAGCTTGGGCGGGACAGCGGTACCCCGGGAGGAAAAACTGTTTTTT. It is translated as CASSLGGTAVPREEKLFF.

CDR3 nucleotide sequence: TGTGCCAGCAGCCGGGACAGAGGGAGTGAGACCCAGTACTTC. Translating gives CASSRDRGSETQYF. The chain has TRBV6-1 and TRBJ2-5; TRBD1 matches 7 bases. CDR3 length: 14 residues. The trim removed 6 bases at V and 5 bases at J, leaving 9 bases unmatched. The V gene's germline CDR1 is MNHNS and CDR2 SASEGT.

This sequence joins TRBV6-2 or TRBV6-3 and TRBJ1-5, with D perhaps TRBD1 (6 bases). Between the trimmed V and J ends, which lost 6 bases and 6 bases, there was a span of 12 bases. CDR3 size: 13 residues. Germline CDR1 reads MNHEY; CDR2 reads SVGEGT. In DNA form, the CDR3 reads TGTGCCAGCAGACCAGGGGTGGGTCAGCCCCAGCATTTT. Protein sequence: CASRPGVGQPQHF.

In the case of this clonotype: Given a much more abundant clone one base away, this may be a read error. V and J are TRBV7-6 and TRBJ2-1; D gene uncertain. CDR1 is SGHVS and CDR2 is FNYEAQ in the germline V gene. This CDR3 contains 14 residues. The CDR3 loop is CASSLRRSHNEQFF. The CDR3 DNA reads TGTGCCAGCAGCTTACGCCGCTCCCACAATGAGCAGTTCTTC.

The CDR3 protein is CSARAPGRPGHVYNEQFF. The CDR3 bases are TGCAGTGCTAGAGCCCCAGGAAGGCCGGGACACGTCTACAATGAGCAGTTCTTC. This chain uses TRBV20-1 with TRBJ2-1; D is possibly TRBD1 (6 bases). The CDR3 is 18 residues long. CDR1 and CDR2 (germline): DFQATT, SNEGSKA (reference sequence). V was pared by 1 base and J by 3 bases, with 22 bases between.

This clonotype was counted ten times or more. V is TRBV5-1 and J is TRBJ2-2, with 8 bases fitting TRBD1. Germline values: CDR1 SGHRS, CDR2 YFSETQ. This CDR3 is built from 14 residues. After removal of 9 bases from V and 0 bases from J, the junction contained 4 bases not matched to a gene. The CDR3 sequence is CATSGQANTGELFF. Here the CDR3 DNA reads TGCGCCACCTCGGGACAGGCGAACACCGGGGAGCTGTTTTTT. The full variable domain, rest sourced from reference TRBV5-1 and TRBJ2-2, is KAGVTQTPRYLIKTRGQQVTLSCSPISGHRSVSWYQQTPGQGLQFLFEYFSETQRNKGNFPGRFSGRQFSNSRSEMNVSTLELGDSALYLCATSGQANTGELFFGEGSRLTVL.